This record covers a single T cell receptor (beta chain). What it binds is unknown. This CDR3 is 15 amino acids long. Deletions cut 6 bases from V and 7 bases from J, with 18 bases between. CDR1 MNHEY and CDR2 SMNVEV come from the germline V gene (reference sequence). Extracted RNA was reverse transcribed, and the resulting cDNA served as sequencing template. The assay was immunoSEQ multiplex PCR, and TCRdb's table has in-frame clones only and misses some. The sample has approximately 63,000 clones, 50% to 75% seen once; the top ten hold roughly 18%. This sample is part of a study of CD8+ T cells in alopecia areata. Study overall: The study gave tofacitinib for 6 to 18 months, then 6 months off drug. Findings and caveats of the study: Mice gave a clearer picture of TCR sharing than patients did, possibly for HLA-related reasons.

Collected material from alopecia areata patients comprised lesional scalp punch biopsies and peripheral blood. The material was CD8+ T cells sorted from blood, obtained at week 0. This sequence joins TRBV27 and TRBJ1-4; possible D gene TRBD1, 5 bases. The TCR sequence derives from a human donor with alopecia areata. CDR3 bases: TGTGCCAGCAGGTCGGGGCAGTCAGGGTCTGAAAAACTGTTTTTT. Translated, it gives CASRSGQSGSEKLFF.